This entry lists 9 T cell receptor beta chains sequenced from one sample in a study of shared clonotypes between healthy human individuals. Sequencing was performed with immunoSEQ multiplex PCR; in TCRdb, only in-frame clones are kept and a portion is missing. The data contain 2.3 million or so clones, 85% to 95% of them seen just once; the ten biggest clones take up under 0.45%. Sample: naive CD4+ T cells from PBMCs. The subset was: CD45RA+ positively selected. The receptors originated from a man aged 18 to 30 in good health. Some clones in this sample may be carry-over from other donors' samples.

This chain links TRBV6-5 with TRBJ2-3; 9 bases map to TRBD2. Germline loops: CDR1 MNHEY, CDR2 SVGAGI. V lost 0 bases to trimming and J lost 5 bases; unmatched junction nucleotides: 6. CDR3 length: 16 amino acids. The CDR3 DNA reads as TGTGCCAGCAGTTACTCGGGCGGGAGGGCCGTAGATACGCAGTATTTT. Translated: CASSYSGGRAVDTQYF.

On this clone itself: At the DNA level, this CDR3 is encoded by other sequences in the same sample as well. The V call is TRBV7-9, the J call TRBJ2-3; D possibly corresponds to TRBD1 (6 bases). The CDR3 extends over 15 amino acids. Trimming shortened V by 5 bases and J by 2 bases, and 14 bases separated the two germline ends. CDR1 is SEHNR and CDR2 is FQNEAQ in the germline V gene (reference sequence). The chain's CDR3 is CASSPDRPSTDTQYF. The CDR3 nucleotides are TGTGCCAGCAGCCCAGACAGGCCATCCACAGATACGCAGTATTTT.

The chain's CDR3 is CASSITGMNTEAFF. CDR3 bases: TGTGCCAGCAGCATCACAGGGATGAACACTGAAGCTTTCTTT. V usage is TRBV7-9 and J usage is TRBJ1-1; D might be TRBD1 (6 bases). Germline values: CDR1 SEHNR, CDR2 FQNEAQ (reference sequence). The CDR3 is made up of 14 amino acids. V lost 5 bases and J lost 0, with 10 bases in between.

Regarding this clone: One end of the junction fails to match germline, which may point to a read error. The V call is TRBV15, the J call TRBJ2-7; D is unclear. Germline CDR1 and CDR2: LNHNV and YYDKDF (reference sequence). CDR3 size: 14 residues. The CDR3: CATSRERDLRAVLF. In DNA, the CDR3 is TGTGCCACCAGCAGAGAGAGAGATTTACGAGCAGTACTCTTC. The variable domain in full, completed from reference TRBV15 and TRBJ2-7, reads DAMVIQNPRYQVTQFGKPVTLSCSQTLNHNVMYWYQQKSSQAPKLLFHYYDKDFNNEADTPDNFQSRRPNTSFCFLDIRSPGLGDTAMYLCATSRERDLRAVLFGPGTRLTVT.

The chain recombines TRBV4-1 with TRBJ2-1, with 8 nucleotides matching TRBD1. After removal of 1 base from V and 7 bases from J, the junction contained 9 bases not matched to a gene. CDR1 is MGHRA, CDR2 YSYEKL, per germline. The CDR3 is 16 amino acids. The CDR3 DNA is TGCGCCAGCAGCCAAGTCGGCAGGGGGCAGAGGAATGAGCAGTTCTTC. Encoded protein: CASSQVGRGQRNEQFF.

The chain employs TRBV11-2 and TRBJ2-1; 7 bases align to TRBD1. The CDR3 is 18 residues long. CDR1 is SGHAT and CDR2 is FQNNGV in the germline V gene. The trim removed 4 bases at V and 9 bases at J, leaving 21 bases unmatched. The CDR3 nucleotides are TGTGCCAGCAGCTCTTATCACAGGGGAAGGGGCGATATCGGTGAGCAGTTCTTC. It translates to CASSSYHRGRGDIGEQFF.

The chain carries TRBV5-1 and TRBJ2-7; a weak D match, TRBD1 (6 bases). Trimming removed 1 base at V and 4 bases at J, with 15 bases between. Germline V gene sequence: CDR1 SGHRS, CDR2 YFSETQ. This CDR3 spans 15 amino acids. This CDR3 reads CASSLYRDKRYEQYF. The CDR3 nucleotides read TGCGCCAGCAGCTTGTACCGGGACAAGAGATACGAGCAGTACTTC.

The V and J genes are TRBV28 and TRBJ1-2; tentative D call: TRBD1 (5 bases). CDR1 and CDR2 from the germline V gene are MDHEN and SYDVKM. This CDR3 spans 14 amino acids. With 3 bases removed from V and 4 bases from J, the gap between germline ends came to 12 bases. The CDR3: CASSLATVPYGYTF. CDR3 DNA: TGTGCCAGCAGTTTGGCGACAGTACCCTATGGCTACACCTTC.

This clone was detected only once. The chain links TRBV7-9 to TRBJ1-1; the D gene is possibly TRBD1 (5 bases). CDR1 and CDR2 (germline): SEHNR, FQNEAQ (reference sequence). V was shortened by 5 bases and J by 1 base, with 20 bases between the two germline ends. This CDR3 region has 17 residues. CDR3 residues: CASSPKRQSGGNTEAFF. Here the CDR3 DNA reads TGTGCCAGCAGCCCAAAAAGGCAGAGCGGGGGGAACACTGAAGCTTTCTTT. Variable domain in full (rest from reference TRBV7-9 and TRBJ1-1): DTGVSQNPRHKITKRGQNVTFRCDPISEHNRLYWYRQTLGQGPEFLTYFQNEAQLEKSRLLSDRFSAERPKGSFSTLEIQRTEQGDSAMYLCASSPKRQSGGNTEAFFGQGTRLTVV.